Listed here are 22 T cell receptor beta chains from one sample, sequenced in a study of blood T cell repertoires in COVID-19. Using immunoSEQ multiplex PCR, the repertoire was profiled, and TCRdb retains in-frame clones only, with some absent. The profile covers over 200,000 clones, with 87% appearing a single time and 10% to 13% taken by the ten largest. Sequencing used PBMCs or T cells enriched from blood (not recorded which). The receptors here all came from a man aged 30 to 45 who had recovered from COVID-19.

This chain joins TRBV6-5 and TRBJ1-2; no clear D. Trimming cost V 7 bases and J 0 bases, with 3 bases left between them. This CDR3 spans 11 amino acids. In germline, CDR1 is MNHEY, CDR2 SVGAGI. The chain's CDR3 is CASTANYGYTF. CDR3 nucleotides: TGTGCCAGCACAGCTAACTATGGCTACACCTTC.

This clone has just one count. The chain links TRBV7-9 to TRBJ1-1; 8 bases are a match to TRBD1. The V segment lost 1 base and the J segment 6 bases; nucleotides outside the gene matches: 7. CDR3 size: 15 residues. Germline CDR1 is SEHNR and CDR2 is FQNEAQ (reference sequence). CDR3 nucleotide sequence: TGTGCCAGCAGCTTAGAGTGGGACAGGATACCTGAAGCTTTCTTT. Its translation: CASSLEWDRIPEAFF.

The CDR3 sequence: CASSAQGRGAFF. The CDR3 nucleotides are TGTGCCAGCAGCGCACAGGGCCGAGGCGCTTTCTTT. The chain is built from TRBV5-4 and TRBJ1-1; D perhaps matches TRBD1 (6 bases). Germline lookup yields CDR1 SGHNT and CDR2 YYREEE (reference sequence). V was pared by 4 bases and J by 11 bases, with 15 bases between. This CDR3 comprises 12 residues.

The CDR3 region has the DNA TGTGCCAGCAGTTCCGATCAGACATATGAAGCTTTCTTT. Translation gives CASSSDQTYEAFF. J is TRBJ1-1 and V is TRBV28, with D uncertain. The V gene's germline CDR1 is MDHEN and CDR2 SYDVKM. There are 13 residues in the CDR3. V lost 4 bases and J lost 7, with 13 bases in between.

This clone was seen a few times. The chain employs TRBV7-3 and TRBJ1-1; perhaps TRBD1 as D (5 bases). The CDR3 has 14 amino acids. CDR1 SGHTA and CDR2 FQGTGA come from the germline V gene. Between the trimmed V and J ends, which lost 3 bases and 1 base, there was a span of 9 bases. The DNA for the CDR3 is TGTGCCAGCAGCTTGTTGGGGGGGAACACTGAAGCTTTCTTT. This encodes CASSLLGGNTEAFF.

V is TRBV3-1 (or the pseudogene TRBV3-2) and J is TRBJ2-5; a weak D match, TRBD1 (5 bases). Germline values: CDR1 LGHDT, CDR2 YNNKEL (reference sequence). Trimming took 2 bases from V and 4 from J, leaving 8 bases between them. The CDR3 consists of 13 residues. CDR3 DNA: TGTGCCAGCAGCCAACAGGGAATAGAGACCCAGTACTTC. Translating gives CASSQQGIETQYF.

The V gene is TRBV6-5, the J gene TRBJ2-1, with 13 bases lining up with TRBD2. This CDR3 has 13 amino acids. J was trimmed by 6 bases and V by 8 bases; bases with no gene match: 1. CDR1 MNHEY and CDR2 SVGAGI come from the germline V gene. The CDR3 region is CASRLAGGNEQFF. The CDR3 nucleotides are TGTGCCAGCCGACTAGCGGGGGGCAATGAGCAGTTCTTC.

The CDR3 region is CASSQEEDNQPQHF. CDR3 DNA sequence: TGCGCCAGCAGCCAAGAGGAGGATAATCAGCCCCAGCATTTT. This chain uses TRBV4-1 with TRBJ1-5; D call uncertain. The CDR3 totals 14 residues. Germline V gives CDR1 MGHRA, CDR2 YSYEKL. V lost 0 bases and J lost 4, with 7 bases in between.

In regard to this clone: Germline and junction disagree at one end, which may indicate a read error. The V gene is TRBV19, the J gene TRBJ1-5, with TRBD1 matching over 7 bases. In germline, CDR1 is LNHDA, CDR2 SQIVND (reference sequence). This CDR3 spans 17 amino acids. The CDR3 nucleotides read TGTGCCAGCAGTAACCCACGAGGGGACAGCTTCAATCAGCCCCAGCATTTT. Protein product: CASSNPRGDSFNQPQHF.

This sequence joins TRBV10-1 and TRBJ2-2, with D perhaps matching TRBD2 (6 bases). The V end was cut by 6 bases, the J end by 1 base, with 9 bases between. This CDR3 comprises 14 residues. Germline CDR1 reads WNHNN; CDR2 reads SYGVQD (reference sequence). This chain's CDR3 is CASSVSGNTGELFF. The CDR3 DNA reads as TGCGCCAGCAGCGTTAGCGGGAACACCGGGGAGCTGTTTTTT.

The chain joins TRBV5-4 to TRBJ2-7; D is possibly TRBD2 (6 bases). In germline, CDR1 is SGHNT, CDR2 YYREEE (reference sequence). This CDR3 spans 14 amino acids. V was trimmed by 4 bases and J by 1 base, leaving 12 bases between them. CDR3 in amino acids: CASSVDSGSYEQYF. CDR3 DNA: TGTGCCAGCAGCGTGGATAGCGGATCCTACGAGCAGTACTTC.

The chain links TRBV13 to TRBJ2-7; TRBD1 is a possible D gene (5 bases). Trimming cost V 1 base and J 7 bases, with 14 bases left between them. From germline, CDR1 is PRHDT and CDR2 FYEKMQ (reference sequence). The CDR3 sequence is 14 residues long. The CDR3 DNA reads as TGTGCCAGCAGCTTAGAAGGGGCGGTTGGGGAGCAGTACTTC. Protein: CASSLEGAVGEQYF.

The chain recombines TRBV15 with TRBJ1-4, with 7 bases matching TRBD1. Trimming at V came to 2 bases and at J to 8 bases, leaving 11 bases not matched to a gene. This CDR3 is 16 amino acids long. Germline V CDR1 and CDR2: LNHNV, YYDKDF (reference sequence). CDR3 protein: CATSRPSTGAGEKLFF. The CDR3 DNA reads TGTGCCACCAGCAGACCAAGCACAGGGGCTGGGGAAAAACTGTTTTTT.

The chain combines TRBV5-1 with TRBJ2-1; TRBD2 matches 10 bases. The germline gives CDR1 SGHRS, CDR2 YFSETQ. The CDR3 is 19 residues long. With 0 bases clipped from V and 0 bases from J, the junction kept 9 bases outside the gene matches. The chain's CDR3 is CASSLAGLAATRSYNEQFF. The CDR3 DNA sequence: TGCGCCAGCAGCTTGGCTGGACTAGCGGCAACCCGCTCCTACAATGAGCAGTTCTTC.

Only a few counts were recorded for this clone. One junction end does not reproduce the germline sequence, and a read error may be involved. The chain has TRBV7-7 and TRBJ2-5; 13 bases match TRBD2. The CDR3 is 16 residues long. Germline CDR1 SSHAT, CDR2 FNYEAQ (reference sequence). CDR3 in amino acids: CASSLDPSGTSGTLYF. The CDR3 nucleotides read TGTGCTAGCAGCTTAGATCCATCCGGGACTAGCGGGACTCTATACTTC.

This chain links TRBV30 with TRBJ1-2, with 7 positions matching TRBD1. Germline trimming cut 0 bases from V and 10 bases from J; bases unmatched to any gene: 11. The CDR3 totals 14 residues. The V gene's germline CDR1 is GTSNPN and CDR2 SVGIG (reference sequence). The CDR3 loop is CAWSVFTGADDYTF. The CDR3 DNA follows: TGTGCCTGGAGTGTATTTACAGGGGCGGACGACTACACCTTC.

The V gene is TRBV3-1 (or the pseudogene TRBV3-2), the J gene TRBJ2-7, with a tentative D call TRBD1 (5 bases). Germline values: CDR1 LGHDT, CDR2 YNNKEL (reference sequence). V lost 4 bases and J lost 1, with 8 bases in between. The CDR3 consists of 13 residues. The CDR3 DNA sequence: TGTGCCAGCAGCCCCAGGGTGTCCTACGAGCAGTACTTC. It is translated as CASSPRVSYEQYF.

This clone was picked up one time. J is TRBJ1-2 and V is TRBV30; 8 bases line up with TRBD1. Per germline, CDR1 GTSNPN and CDR2 SVGIG (reference sequence). The V and J ends lost 4 bases and 6 bases, in that order; junction bases with no gene match: 4. The CDR3 consists of 12 residues. As DNA, the CDR3 is TGTGCCTGGAACAGGGGGGGGGATGGCTACACCTTC. This gives the protein CAWNRGGDGYTF. The full variable domain, completed using reference TRBV30 and TRBJ1-2, is SQTIHQWPATLVQPVGSPLSLECTVEGTSNPNLYWYRQAAGRGLQLLFYSVGIGQISSEVPQNLSASRPQDRQFILSSKKLLLSDSGFYLCAWNRGGDGYTFGSGTRLTVV.

The J gene is TRBJ2-7, the V gene TRBV7-8, with 9 bases identical to TRBD1. Germline loops: CDR1 SGHVS, CDR2 FQNEAQ. The CDR3 has 14 residues. V shed 5 bases, J shed 6 bases, and the junction held 8 bases outside the gene matches. This chain's CDR3 is CASSRRTGEGEQYF. The CDR3 DNA reads TGTGCCAGCAGCAGAAGGACAGGGGAAGGCGAGCAGTACTTC.

This clone turned up a few times. DNA of the CDR3: TGTGCCAGCAGCCAGCGGACTAGCGGGGGGGCGAATGAGCAGTTCTTC. Its protein product is CASSQRTSGGANEQFF. The V call is TRBV7-6, the J call TRBJ2-1, with TRBD2 matching over 15 bases. V dropped 5 bases and J dropped 7; count of bases not matched to a gene: 6. Germline CDR1 SGHVS, CDR2 FNYEAQ. This CDR3 region has 16 residues. Full variable domain (outside the CDR3, taken from reference TRBV7-6 and TRBJ2-1): GAGVSQSPRYKVTKRGQDVALRCDPISGHVSLYWYRQALGQGPEFLTYFNYEAQQDKSGLPNDRFSAERPEGSISTLTIQRTEQRDSAMYRCASSQRTSGGANEQFFGPGTRLTVL.

CDR3 nucleotides: TGTGCCAGCAGTTGGGACTACGAAAGCACAGATACGCAGTATTTT. Protein: CASSWDYESTDTQYF. The chain combines TRBV6-2 or TRBV6-3 with TRBJ2-3; 7 nucleotides agree with TRBD2. The junction had 4 bases not matched to a gene; V was cut back by 4 bases and J by 0 bases. This CDR3 contains 15 residues. CDR1 MNHEY and CDR2 SVGEGT come from the germline V gene.

The V gene is TRBV5-1, the J gene TRBJ1-6; D uncertain. Between the trimmed V and J ends, which lost 0 bases and 5 bases, there was a span of 6 bases. This CDR3 is 14 amino acids long. Germline assignment: CDR1 SGHRS and CDR2 YFSETQ. The DNA of the CDR3 is TGCGCCAGCAGCTTGGGGGAGGATAATTCACCCCTCCACTTT. It encodes CASSLGEDNSPLHF.